This T cell receptor (beta chain) was sequenced during a study of blood T cell repertoires in COVID-19. Study context: Both acute and convalescent COVID-19 samples were obtained from the United States, Italy and Spain. Sample material is recorded as cDNA or gDNA derived from T cells, B-cell-depleted T cells, or PBMCs.

In its sample, this clone was seen a few times. Authors' data handling: Reference gene primer amplification gave estimated nucleated cell counts. Using immunoSEQ multiplex PCR, the repertoire was profiled, and TCRdb retains in-frame clones only, with some absent. V and J calls and clone size are those listed in that table; D and trimming were worked out from the DNA. This sample has about 110,000 clones, with just over 70% found just once. CDR1 is GTSNPN and CDR2 is SVGIG in the germline V gene (reference sequence). V lost 6 bases, J lost 1 base, and 15 bases lay in between. This CDR3 region has 14 residues.

This TCR was recovered from a woman in her thirties or forties with acute or convalescent COVID-19. The specimen was peripheral blood. V gene TRBV30 combines with J gene TRBJ1-1; D possibly corresponds to TRBD1 (6 bases). CDR3 amino acids: CACDSGHKNTEAFF. The CDR3 DNA follows: TGTGCCTGTGATTCGGGACATAAGAACACTGAAGCTTTCTTT.